A few counts support the clone carrying this T cell receptor beta chain. The antigen remains unidentified. The data are from a study of CD8 T cells in ankylosing spondylitis. Broader study findings: Apparently characteristic of ankylosing spondylitis blood was a TCR beta motif (roughly eight highly homologous variants).

The CDR3 totals 14 residues. V lost 0 bases and J 5 bases, leaving 9 bases between the germline ends. Per the germline V gene, CDR1 is MNHEY and CDR2 is SVGEGT. TCRdb re-called the 5' RACE reads through MiXCR, storing one row per CDR3 protein. The sample yields over 600,000 distinct CDR3 sequences, roughly 20% seen once. V usage is TRBV6-2 or TRBV6-3 and J usage is TRBJ2-3; D is possibly TRBD2 (6 bases). The origin of this receptor is a male donor with ankylosing spondylitis. Material for sequencing was blood, either unsorted or a sorted T cell fraction (not recorded which). The CDR3 sequence is CASSYSAGLDTQYF. The CDR3 DNA reads as TGTGCCAGCAGTTACTCGGCGGGGCTAGATACGCAGTATTTT.